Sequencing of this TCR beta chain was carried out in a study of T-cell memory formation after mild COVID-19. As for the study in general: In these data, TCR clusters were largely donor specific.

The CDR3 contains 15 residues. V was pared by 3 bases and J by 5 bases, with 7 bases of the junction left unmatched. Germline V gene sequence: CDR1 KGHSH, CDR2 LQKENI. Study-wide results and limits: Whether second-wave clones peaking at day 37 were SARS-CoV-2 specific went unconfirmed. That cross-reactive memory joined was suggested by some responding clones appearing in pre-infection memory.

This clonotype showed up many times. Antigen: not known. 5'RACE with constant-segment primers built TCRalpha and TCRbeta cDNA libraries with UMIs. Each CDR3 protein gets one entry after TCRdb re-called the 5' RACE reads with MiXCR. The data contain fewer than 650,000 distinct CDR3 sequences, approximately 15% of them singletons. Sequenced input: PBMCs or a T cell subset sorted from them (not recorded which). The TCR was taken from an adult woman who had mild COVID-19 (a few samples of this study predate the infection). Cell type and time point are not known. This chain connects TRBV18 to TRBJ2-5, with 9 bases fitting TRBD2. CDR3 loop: CASSPNQGLAETQYF. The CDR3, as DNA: TGTGCCAGCTCACCCAACCAAGGACTAGCGGAGACCCAGTACTTC.